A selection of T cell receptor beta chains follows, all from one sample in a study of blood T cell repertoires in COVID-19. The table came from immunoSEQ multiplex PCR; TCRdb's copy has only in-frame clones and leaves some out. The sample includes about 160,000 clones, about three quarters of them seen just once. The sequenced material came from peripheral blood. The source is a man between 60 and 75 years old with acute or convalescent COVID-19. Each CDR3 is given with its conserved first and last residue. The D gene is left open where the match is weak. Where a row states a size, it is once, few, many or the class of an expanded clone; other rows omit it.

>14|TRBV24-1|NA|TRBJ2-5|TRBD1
TGTGCCACCAGTACGGGACAGCTAGAAGAGACCCAGTACTTC
CATSTGQLEETQYF
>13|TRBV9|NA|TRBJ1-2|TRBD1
TGTGCCAGCAGCGCCGACAGGGGTCGGGGCTACACCTTC
CASSADRGRGYTF
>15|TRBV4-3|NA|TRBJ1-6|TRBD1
TGCGCCAGCAGCTTAACGACAGGGAGGAATTCACCCCTCCACTTT
CASSLTTGRNSPLHF
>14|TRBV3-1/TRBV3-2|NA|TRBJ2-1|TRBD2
TGTGCCAGCAGCCAAGCTAGCGGGGGTACCGAGCAGTTCTTC
CASSQASGGTEQFF
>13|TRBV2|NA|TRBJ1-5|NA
TGTGCCAGCAGGGCAGGGGGCAATCAGCCCCAGCATTTT
CASRAGGNQPQHF
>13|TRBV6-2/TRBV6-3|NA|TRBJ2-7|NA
TGTGCCAGCAGCCTTCCAACACCTTACGAGCAGTACTTC
CASSLPTPYEQYF
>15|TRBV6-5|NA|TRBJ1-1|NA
TGTGCCAGCAGCGCCAACGGTCTCGGGTACACTGAAGCTTTCTTT
CASSANGLGYTEAFF
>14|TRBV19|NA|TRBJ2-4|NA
TGTGCCAGTACGCGGGGGCAAGACAAAAACATTCAGTACTTC
CASTRGQDKNIQYF
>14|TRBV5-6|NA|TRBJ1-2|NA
TGTGCCAGCAGCCAAATACAGGGCACCTATGGCTACACCTTC
CASSQIQGTYGYTF
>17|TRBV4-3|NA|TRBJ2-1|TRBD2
TGCGCCAGCAGCCAAGATTTGGGACTAGCGGGCTCCAATGAGCAGTTCTTC
CASSQDLGLAGSNEQFF
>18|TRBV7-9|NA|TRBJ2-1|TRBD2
TGTGCCAGCAGCTCGGGACTAGCGGGGGGAGGGGCTCAGAATGAGCAGTTCTTC
CASSSGLAGGGAQNEQFF
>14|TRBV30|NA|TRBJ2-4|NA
TGTGCCTGCCGCAGGGATGAAGCCAAAAACATTCAGTACTTC
CACRRDEAKNIQYF
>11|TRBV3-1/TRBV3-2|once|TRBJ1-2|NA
TGTGCCAGCAGCCAAGAACAGGGCTACACCTTC
CASSQEQGYTF
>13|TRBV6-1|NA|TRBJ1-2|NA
TGTGCCAGCAGTGAAAGAGCAAGAGAGGGCTACACCTTC
CASSERAREGYTF
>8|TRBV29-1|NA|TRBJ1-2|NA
TGCAGCGCCGGGGAGGGCACCTTC
CSAGEGTF
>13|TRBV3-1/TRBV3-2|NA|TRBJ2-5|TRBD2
TGTGCCAGCCGTAGCGGGGGGAGAGAGACCCAGTACTTC
CASRSGGRETQYF
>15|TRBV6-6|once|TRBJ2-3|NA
TGTGCCAGCAGTTACAAGGCGGGGAGCACAGATACGCAGTATTTT
CASSYKAGSTDTQYF
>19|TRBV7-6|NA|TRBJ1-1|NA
TGTGCCAGCAGCTTAGCGCTAGGGGAAGCGTCGATAAGGAACACTGAAGCTTTCTTT
CASSLALGEASIRNTEAFF
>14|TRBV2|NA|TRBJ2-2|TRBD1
TGTGCCAGGGGGGACAGCGCGAACACCGGGGAGCTGTTTTTT
CARGDSANTGELFF
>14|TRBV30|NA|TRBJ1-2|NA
TGTGCCTGGAGTGTACGCGGGTATGGGGATGGCTACACCTTC
CAWSVRGYGDGYTF
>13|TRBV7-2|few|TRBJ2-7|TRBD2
TGTGCCAGCAGCCCCGGACTAGCGGGGGAGCAGTACTTC
CASSPGLAGEQYF
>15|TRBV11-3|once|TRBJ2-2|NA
TGTGCCAGCAGCTTAGTCGCGGAGGGCACCGGGGAGCTGTTTTTT
CASSLVAEGTGELFF